This passage covers 20 T cell receptor beta chains from one sample sequenced in a study of T cells in tumors after PD-1 blockade. Sequencing was performed with immunoSEQ multiplex PCR; in TCRdb, only in-frame clones are kept and a portion is missing. The sample records around 35,000 clones, 73% being singletons. The sample here was PBMCs, taken after anti-PD-1 treatment. Receptors originate from a human donor with basal cell carcinoma.

The V and J genes are TRBV6-1 and TRBJ1-1; D remains unclear. Germline CDR1 is MNHNS and CDR2 is SASEGT. V lost 0 bases and J lost 1, with 6 bases in between. The CDR3 is 14 amino acids. The CDR3 loop reads CASSEADGNTEAFF. CDR3 nucleotides: TGTGCCAGCAGTGAAGCGGACGGGAACACTGAAGCTTTCTTT.

The chain employs TRBV2 and TRBJ2-7; weak D call: TRBD1 (6 bases). The CDR3 spans 15 residues. The germline V gene encodes CDR1 SNHLY and CDR2 FYNNEI. The V end lost 7 bases, the J end lost 4 bases, and 20 bases lay between the germline ends. The CDR3 loop reads CASIRTGQPGYEQYF. The CDR3 DNA follows: TGTGCCAGCATTCGAACCGGACAGCCGGGGTACGAGCAGTACTTC.

The chain employs TRBV13 and TRBJ2-3; 10 nucleotides match TRBD1. The CDR3 sequence is 15 residues long. V shed 3 bases and J 0 bases; nucleotides not matched to a gene: 0. Germline V gives CDR1 PRHDT, CDR2 FYEKMQ (reference sequence). CDR3 DNA sequence: TGTGCCAGCAGCTTGGACAGGGGGAGCACAGATACGCAGTATTTT. The encoded protein is CASSLDRGSTDTQYF. Complete variable domain (other parts from reference TRBV13 and TRBJ2-3): AAGVIQSPRHLIKEKRETATLKCYPIPRHDTVYWYQQGPGQDPQFLISFYEKMQSDKGSIPDRFSAQQFSDYHSELNMSSLELGDSALYFCASSLDRGSTDTQYFGPGTRLTVL.

Written as DNA, the CDR3 is TGTGCCAGCAGCCCTAGCCGTTTAGCGGGCAATGAGCAGTTCTTC. This gives the protein CASSPSRLAGNEQFF. The V and J genes are TRBV11-1 and TRBJ2-1; 7 bases map to TRBD2. Trimming at V came to 5 bases and at J to 6 bases, leaving 10 bases not matched to a gene. The germline V gene has CDR1 SGHAT and CDR2 FQDESV (reference sequence). The CDR3 has 15 amino acids. Variable domain in full (rest from reference TRBV11-1 and TRBJ2-1): EAEVAQSPRYKITEKSQAVAFWCDPISGHATLYWYRQILGQGPELLVQFQDESVVDDSQLPKDRFSAERLKGVDSTLKIQPAELGDSAMYLCASSPSRLAGNEQFFGPGTRLTVL.

This clone occurred many times. The chain recombines TRBV5-1 with TRBJ2-3; the D is unclear. The CDR3 is 13 residues long. The germline V gene has CDR1 SGHRS and CDR2 YFSETQ. Between the trimmed V and J ends, which lost 0 bases and 5 bases, there was a span of 7 bases. In DNA, the CDR3 is TGCGCCAGCAGCTTGGAGATCGAAGATACGCAGTATTTT. Its translation is CASSLEIEDTQYF.

V gene TRBV7-3 combines with J gene TRBJ1-2; D remains ambiguous. The CDR3 has 13 amino acids. V was cut by 0 bases and J by 9 bases, with 11 bases left in between. The germline CDR1 and CDR2 sequences are SGHTA and FQGTGA. In DNA form, the CDR3 reads TGTGCCAGCAGCTTAACGATAGAACAAAGCTACACCTTC. Protein: CASSLTIEQSYTF.

The table lists this clone with a count of one. The chain carries TRBV5-1 and TRBJ2-5; 8 bases are shared with TRBD1. CDR3 length: 14 amino acids. Germline CDR1 is SGHRS and CDR2 is YFSETQ. V lost 1 base and J lost 5; bases outside the gene matches: 4. DNA of the CDR3: TGCGCCAGCAGCTTGACAGGGGGAGACGAGACCCAGTACTTC. This translates into CASSLTGGDETQYF.

The J gene is TRBJ2-7, the V gene TRBV3-1 (or the pseudogene TRBV3-2), with TRBD2 as a possible D gene (5 bases). CDR1 is LGHDT, CDR2 YNNKEL, per germline (reference sequence). The CDR3 extends over 14 amino acids. Trimming left V 2 bases short and J 1 base short, with 9 bases between. The CDR3 reads CASSQHEGSYEQYF. For the CDR3, the DNA is TGTGCCAGCAGCCAACACGAGGGATCCTACGAGCAGTACTTC.

This rearrangement joins TRBV5-6 to TRBJ2-7; TRBD1 matches 7 bases. Losses at the gene ends were 4 bases for V and 6 bases for J; bases not matched to a gene: 22. The CDR3 is made up of 18 amino acids. Germline CDR1 and CDR2: SGHDT and YYEEEE. The DNA of the CDR3 is TGTGCCAGCAGCCCCCCCGGAGACGTGGGACAGCTCGTCCGCGAGCAGTACTTC. It yields the protein CASSPPGDVGQLVREQYF.

V usage is TRBV7-2 and J usage is TRBJ1-1, with TRBD1 identical over 8 bases. This CDR3 is built from 14 residues. V lost 1 base, J lost 6 bases, and 4 bases stayed unmatched. In germline, CDR1 is SGHTA, CDR2 FQGNSA. The CDR3 sequence is CASSLGDRKAEAFF. The CDR3 DNA follows: TGTGCCAGCAGCTTAGGGGACAGGAAAGCTGAAGCTTTCTTT.

The chain couples TRBV29-1 to TRBJ2-1; D possibly corresponds to TRBD2 (6 bases). The CDR3 spans 14 residues. Trimming pared 0 bases from V and 7 bases from J, leaving 13 bases between. The V gene's germline CDR1 is SQVTM and CDR2 ANQGSEA. CDR3 in DNA: TGCAGCGTTGAAGAGGGGGGTCCCCCTAATGAGCAGTTCTTC. Its protein product is CSVEEGGPPNEQFF.

CDR3 in amino acids: CASSSGLAGARAQYF. DNA of the CDR3: TGTGCCAGCAGCTCGGGACTAGCGGGAGCGAGGGCGCAGTATTTT. The chain combines TRBV7-2 with TRBJ2-3, with TRBD2 matching over 14 bases. Trimming cost V 4 bases and J 10 bases; bases outside gene matches: 7. Germline CDR1 and CDR2: SGHTA and FQGNSA. The CDR3 covers 15 residues. Combining the CDR3 with reference TRBV7-2 and TRBJ2-3 gives the whole variable domain GAGVSQSPSNKVTEKGKDVELRCDPISGHTALYWYRQSLGQGLEFLIYFQGNSAPDKSGLPSDRFSAERTGGSVSTLTIQRTQQEDSAVYLCASSSGLAGARAQYFGPGTRLTVL.

This clone showed up just once. The chain joins TRBV4-3 to TRBJ2-7; a possible D gene is TRBD2 (6 bases). Trimming removed 0 bases at V and 3 bases at J, with 15 bases between. Germline assignment: CDR1 LGHNA and CDR2 YSLEER. The CDR3 length is 16 residues. The CDR3 DNA reads as TGCGCCAGCAGCCAAGATCAATTAGGACTAAGCTACGAGCAGTACTTC. Residues: CASSQDQLGLSYEQYF.

The V gene is TRBV5-4, the J gene TRBJ2-3; D is perhaps TRBD1 (6 bases). The V end was cut by 0 bases, the J end by 3 bases, with 11 bases between. The CDR3 contains 15 residues. Per the germline V gene, CDR1 is SGHNT and CDR2 is YYREEE (reference sequence). CDR3 residues: CASSLDGTFTDTQYF. CDR3 coding DNA: TGTGCCAGCAGCTTGGACGGGACATTTACAGATACGCAGTATTTT.

This chain connects TRBV10-1 to TRBJ1-3; 7 nucleotides line up with TRBD1. Per germline, CDR1 WNHNN and CDR2 SYGVQD (reference sequence). Unmatched junction bases numbered 19, after V lost 10 bases and J lost 1 base. CDR3 size: 18 residues. CDR3 residues: CANTHAGGGVLSGNTIYF. The CDR3 DNA reads as TGCGCCAACACGCATGCCGGAGGGGGCGTTTTATCTGGAAACACCATATATTTT.

The chain recombines TRBV19 with TRBJ2-7, with D perhaps matching TRBD1 (5 bases). There are 14 residues in the CDR3. Germline CDR1 and CDR2: LNHDA and SQIVND (reference sequence). Deletions cut 6 bases from V and 2 bases from J, with 14 bases between. The CDR3 sequence is CASSESQVTYEQYF. As DNA, the CDR3 is TGTGCCAGTAGCGAATCACAGGTGACCTACGAGCAGTACTTC.

This CDR3 reads CATSIQRDLREQFF. DNA for the CDR3: TGTGCCACCAGCATACAGCGGGATCTCAGGGAGCAGTTCTTC. The chain carries TRBV15 and TRBJ2-1; 7 nucleotides line up with TRBD2. With 4 bases clipped from V and 10 bases from J, the junction kept 10 bases outside the gene matches. Germline lookup yields CDR1 LNHNV and CDR2 YYDKDF (reference sequence). This CDR3 comprises 14 residues.

The chain combines TRBV7-2 with TRBJ2-3; TRBD2 matches at 14 bases. Per germline, CDR1 SGHTA and CDR2 FQGNSA. The CDR3 runs to 16 residues. Trimming at V came to 4 bases and at J to 8 bases, leaving 8 bases not matched to a gene. CDR3 loop: CASSYGLAGGLGTQYF. In DNA form, the CDR3 reads TGTGCCAGCAGCTACGGACTAGCGGGGGGCCTCGGTACGCAGTATTTT.

The genes are TRBV11-1 and TRBJ2-3; D not resolved. CDR1 is SGHAT, CDR2 FQDESV, per germline (reference sequence). Trimming took off 4 bases at V and 0 bases at J, with 14 bases between the two ends. This CDR3 has 16 amino acids. CDR3 in DNA: TGTGCCAGCAGCTCGAGCCTGCAGACAAGCACAGATACGCAGTATTTT. This translates into CASSSSLQTSTDTQYF.

This chain connects TRBV28 to TRBJ2-7; D is possibly TRBD2 (6 bases). Looked up from germline, CDR1 is MDHEN and CDR2 is SYDVKM. V was clipped by 3 bases and J by 4 bases, with 16 bases between them. This CDR3 is built from 15 residues. DNA for the CDR3: TGTGCCAGCAGTTTTAGGTCGGGAGAAGGATACGAGCAGTACTTC. It is translated as CASSFRSGEGYEQYF. The whole variable domain, filled in from reference TRBV28 and TRBJ2-7, reads DVKVTQSSRYLVKRTGEKVFLECVQDMDHENMFWYRQDPGLGLRLIYFSYDVKMKEKGDIPEGYSVSREKKERFSLILESASTNQTSMYLCASSFRSGEGYEQYFGPGTRLTVT.